The 12 T cell receptor beta chains below come from one sample, sequenced in a study of beta chain features in type 1 diabetes. Points from the study as a whole: Shorter TCRB CDR3s, moderately but significantly so, were found in Type 1 diabetes patients in all four CD4+ subsets.

Expressed TCRB transcripts got sequenced, as all isolated RNA was reverse transcribed. TCRdb keeps only in-frame clones here, not all; method: immunoSEQ multiplex PCR. The sample records around 250,000 clones, 24% being singletons. These receptors have no known antigen. The sample was naive CD4+ T cells from blood. The origin of the receptors is a young woman with type 1 diabetes.

In this sample, this clone turned up a few times. The rearrangement joins TRBV29-1 to TRBJ2-5; maybe TRBD1 (6 bases). With 7 bases removed from V and 4 bases from J, the gap between germline ends came to 13 bases. This CDR3 spans 12 amino acids. Per the germline V gene, CDR1 is SQVTM and CDR2 is ANQGSEA. CDR3 DNA: TGCAGCGCCAGGTTGGGGGCAGAGACCCAGTACTTC. It specifies CSARLGAETQYF.

The chain links TRBV7-2 to TRBJ1-2, with TRBD1 identical over 11 bases. Germline CDR1 SGHTA, CDR2 FQGNSA. Germline trimming cut 6 bases from V and 4 bases from J; bases unmatched to any gene: 7. This CDR3 contains 15 residues. CDR3 region: CASSTTGTGGYGYTF. The CDR3 bases are TGTGCCAGCAGTACAACCGGGACAGGGGGCTATGGCTACACCTTC. The full variable domain, rest sourced from reference TRBV7-2 and TRBJ1-2, is GAGVSQSPSNKVTEKGKDVELRCDPISGHTALYWYRQSLGQGLEFLIYFQGNSAPDKSGLPSDRFSAERTGGSVSTLTIQRTQQEDSAVYLCASSTTGTGGYGYTFGSGTRLTVV.

The V and J genes are TRBV25-1 and TRBJ1-2; no clear D. With 7 bases removed from V and 1 base from J, the gap between germline ends came to 13 bases. The CDR3 is made up of 14 amino acids. The germline gives CDR1 MGHDK, CDR2 SYGVNS. CDR3 residues: CASTESHNNYGYTF. CDR3 nucleotides: TGTGCCAGCACCGAATCGCACAATAACTATGGCTACACCTTC.

This clone was seen a few times. V usage is TRBV12-5 and J usage is TRBJ2-1, with 12 bases that match TRBD2. The CDR3 is 15 amino acids. Trimming cost V 6 bases and J 8 bases; bases outside gene matches: 8. Germline V gene data show CDR1 as LGHNT and CDR2 as FRNRAP. CDR3 loop: CASGRLAGDHHEQFF. CDR3 DNA sequence: TGTGCTAGTGGACGACTAGCGGGAGATCACCATGAGCAGTTCTTC.

The V gene is TRBV6-5, the J gene TRBJ2-1; 9 positions agree with TRBD1. The CDR3 runs 15 residues. After removal of 2 bases from V and 7 bases from J, the junction contained 6 bases not matched to a gene. Germline V gives CDR1 MNHEY, CDR2 SVGAGI. CDR3 sequence: CASSYRGTGRNEQFF. The CDR3 bases are TGTGCCAGCAGTTACCGAGGGACAGGGCGGAATGAGCAGTTCTTC.

This clone was detected only a few times. The chain carries TRBV30 and TRBJ1-2; 7 nucleotides align to TRBD1. This CDR3 is 13 amino acids long. CDR1 and CDR2 from the germline V gene are GTSNPN and SVGIG (reference sequence). Germline trimming cut 6 bases from V and 4 bases from J; bases unmatched to any gene: 8. Here the CDR3 reads CACQTGEVYGYTF. In nucleotides, the CDR3 is TGTGCCTGCCAAACAGGGGAGGTCTATGGCTACACCTTC.

This clone came up a few times. This chain connects TRBV5-1 to TRBJ2-1, with 10 nucleotides matching TRBD1. The CDR3 totals 14 residues. The germline V gene has CDR1 SGHRS and CDR2 YFSETQ. Trimming at V came to 4 bases and at J to 6 bases, leaving 4 bases not matched to a gene. The CDR3 coding sequence is TGCGCCAGCAGCAGATGGACAGGGGGCAATGAGCAGTTCTTC. Translated, it gives CASSRWTGGNEQFF.

This chain joins TRBV2 and TRBJ1-2, with 9 bases aligning to TRBD1. With V trimmed by 7 bases and J by 7 bases, 4 bases remained unmatched. CDR3 length equals 12 residues. Germline CDR1 reads SNHLY; CDR2 reads FYNNEI. CDR3 nucleotide sequence: TGTGCCAGCAAGACAGGGGGATTTGGCTACACCTTC. Translating gives CASKTGGFGYTF.

The rearrangement links TRBV6-6 to TRBJ1-2; 8 nucleotides line up with TRBD1. Germline V CDR1 and CDR2: MNHNY, SVGAGI (reference sequence). V was pared by 10 bases and J by 3 bases, with 7 bases of the junction left unmatched. The CDR3 is 13 residues long. The CDR3 is CATWTGQYYGYTF. CDR3 bases: TGTGCCACCTGGACAGGGCAGTACTATGGCTACACCTTC.

This clone showed up just a few times. The CDR3 here is CASSFQRAYEQYF. In DNA, the CDR3 is TGTGCCAGCAGCTTTCAGCGAGCCTACGAGCAGTACTTC. V and J are TRBV7-6 and TRBJ2-7, with D unresolved. The CDR3 covers 13 residues. Trimming stripped 3 bases from V and 2 bases from J, with 8 bases between. Per germline, CDR1 SGHVS and CDR2 FNYEAQ.

This clone appeared a few times. The chain combines TRBV5-1 with TRBJ2-6; 7 bases match TRBD1. The CDR3 totals 20 residues. After removal of 4 bases from V and 0 bases from J, the junction contained 16 bases not matched to a gene. Germline CDR1 SGHRS, CDR2 YFSETQ. CDR3 bases: TGCGCCAGCAGCCCCCGACAGGGCAACTTCTATTACTCTGGGGCCAACGTCCTGACTTTC. Amino acids: CASSPRQGNFYYSGANVLTF.

This chain joins TRBV15 and TRBJ2-4; 7 nucleotides match TRBD1. The junction had 12 bases not matched to a gene; V was cut back by 3 bases and J by 4 bases. This CDR3 is built from 17 residues. The germline gives CDR1 LNHNV, CDR2 YYDKDF (reference sequence). The CDR3 reads CATSRTDRTGGKNIQYF. The CDR3 DNA is TGTGCCACCAGCAGGACGGATCGGACAGGCGGGAAAAACATTCAGTACTTC.